This T cell receptor (beta chain) originates from a study of glioma-infiltrating T cells after dendritic cell vaccination. From germline, CDR1 is SGHTA and CDR2 FQGNSA. V shed 0 bases and J 7 bases; nucleotides not matched to a gene: 9. CDR3 size: 15 residues. Libraries were prepared by immunoSEQ multiplex PCR; TCRdb keeps only in-frame clonotypes and omits some of them. In the table there are under 100,000 clones, over 75% of which are singletons. The input for sequencing was blood, taken before dendritic cell vaccination. The V call is TRBV7-2, the J call TRBJ2-7; TRBD2 aligns across 7 bases. This clonotype originated in a human donor with glioblastoma. CDR3 residues: CASSLAGTIFREQYF. The CDR3 bases are TGTGCCAGCAGCTTAGCCGGGACTATTTTTCGAGAGCAGTACTTC. The whole variable domain, filled in from reference TRBV7-2 and TRBJ2-7, reads GAGVSQSPSNKVTEKGKDVELRCDPISGHTALYWYRQSLGQGLEFLIYFQGNSAPDKSGLPSDRFSAERTGGSVSTLTIQRTQQEDSAVYLCASSLAGTIFREQYFGPGTRLTVT.